The clone carrying this T cell receptor (beta chain) has at least ten counts. Its target is unknown. The data were obtained in a study of early T cells in non-severe SARS-CoV-2 infection. The overall study: Sequenced bulk RNA came from whole blood that was unsorted, and chains were unpaired.

Regarding the study as a whole: Sequences matched to VDJdb favored anti-spike CD8 responses, while private and CD4 specificities were missed.

V dropped 0 bases and J dropped 3 bases, with 15 bases sitting between them. This CDR3 spans 15 amino acids. Germline loops: CDR1 DFQATT, CDR2 SNEGSKA (reference sequence). cDNA molecules, individually, were tagged with unique molecular identifiers. One entry per CDR3 protein results from TCRdb running MiXCR on the 5' RACE reads. Of approximately 60,000 distinct CDR3 sequences in the sample, around 13% were seen once. The sequenced sample was whole blood. The origin of this receptor is an adult who was a healthcare worker with PCR-confirmed SARS-CoV-2 infection or an uninfected control (not recorded which). The V call is TRBV20-1, the J call TRBJ2-7, with no clear D. The DNA for the CDR3 is TGCAGTGCTAGAGATTTCCGGGCGACTGGCTACGAGCAGTACTTC. Its translation is CSARDFRATGYEQYF.